What follows are 21 T cell receptor beta chains derived from one specimen sequenced in a study of T cells in Graves' hyperthyroidism and ophthalmopathy. RNA transcripts gave rise to amplified TCR beta CDR3 regions. Primed by the HTBI set, a first-round RT-PCR was run on the TCR CDR3. TCRdb ran MiXCR on the multiplex PCR reads and lists one entry per CDR3 protein. Of approximately 150,000 distinct CDR3 sequences listed, 9.4% are singletons. The specimen was blood. These receptors were obtained from a woman under 30 with Graves' hyperthyroidism that later progressed to Graves' ophthalmopathy.

This clonotype was found once. The chain is built from TRBV7-9 and TRBJ1-6; a possible D gene is TRBD1 (6 bases). Germline V lookup: CDR1 SEHNR, CDR2 FQNEAQ (reference sequence). Trimming took off 0 bases at V and 10 bases at J, with 10 bases between the two ends. The CDR3 is 14 amino acids. In DNA form, the CDR3 reads TGTGCCAGCAGCTTAGCGGGGGGCGAATCACCCCTCCACTTT. This gives the protein CASSLAGGESPLHF.

V gene TRBV28 combines with J gene TRBJ2-5, with D maybe TRBD1 (5 bases). The germline CDR1 and CDR2 sequences are MDHEN and SYDVKM. This CDR3 spans 13 amino acids. V lost 6 bases, J lost 4 bases, and 12 bases lay in between. The CDR3 coding sequence is TGTGCCAGCAGCCGGACAAGGCGAGAGACCCAGTACTTC. Translation: CASSRTRRETQYF.

In this sample, this clonotype turned up many times. This chain links TRBV7-3 with TRBJ2-1; 12 nucleotides align to TRBD2. CDR3 length: 17 residues. The trim removed 4 bases at V and 1 base at J, leaving 5 bases unmatched. From germline, CDR1 is SGHTA and CDR2 FQGTGA. The DNA of the CDR3 is TGTGCCAGCAGCTCCTCGACTAGCGGGGGTTCCTACAATGAGCAGTTCTTC. It codes for CASSSSTSGGSYNEQFF.

This clonotype has at least ten counts. This rearrangement joins TRBV7-2 to TRBJ2-7; D unresolved. The CDR3 length is 14 residues. The germline V and J ends were trimmed by 1 base and 3 bases, with 10 bases remaining between them. The germline gives CDR1 SGHTA, CDR2 FQGNSA. The DNA of the CDR3 is TGTGCCAGCAGCTTAGGGGCAGGTGTCTACGAGCAGTACTTC. This encodes CASSLGAGVYEQYF.

This clonotype appeared many times. The CDR3 DNA reads TGTGCCAGCAGTTTATATGGGGATAGCTCCTACAATGAGCAGTTCTTC. This translates into CASSLYGDSSYNEQFF. The chain combines TRBV27 with TRBJ2-1; D remains ambiguous. V dropped 1 base and J dropped 0 bases, with 10 bases sitting between them. CDR3 length equals 16 residues. Germline V gene sequence: CDR1 MNHEY, CDR2 SMNVEV (reference sequence).

This chain connects TRBV20-1 to TRBJ2-5; D assignment may be TRBD1 or TRBD2 (6 bases each). This CDR3 region has 14 residues. V was cut by 5 bases and J by 1 base, with 14 bases left in between. Germline-derived CDR1 and CDR2 are DFQATT and SNEGSKA (reference sequence). CDR3 in amino acids: CSAGEDSFQETQYF. The CDR3 bases are TGCAGTGCTGGGGAGGACAGTTTCCAAGAGACCCAGTACTTC.

Many counts were recorded for this clonotype. The V call is TRBV28, the J call TRBJ2-5, with no clear D. The CDR3 runs to 12 residues. Trimming pared 6 bases from V and 3 bases from J, leaving 8 bases between. CDR1 is MDHEN, CDR2 SYDVKM, per germline. The CDR3 region has the DNA TGTGCCAGCAGCCGTGCCAAAGAGACCCAGTACTTC. This translates into CASSRAKETQYF.

In its sample, this clonotype was seen many times. The rearrangement uses TRBV6-1 and TRBJ2-7; 8 bases are shared with TRBD2. The V gene's germline CDR1 is MNHNS and CDR2 SASEGT. The CDR3 contains 15 residues. The ends lost 5 bases at V and 0 bases at J; junction bases unmatched: 6. This CDR3 is CASSPTTSGSYEQYF. CDR3 sequence (DNA): TGTGCCAGCAGTCCGACTACTAGCGGCTCCTACGAGCAGTACTTC.

This clonotype was seen repeatedly, ten times or more. This sequence joins TRBV10-1 and TRBJ1-5, with TRBD1 matching over 7 bases. Germline V gene sequence: CDR1 WNHNN, CDR2 SYGVQD (reference sequence). This CDR3 is 17 amino acids long. The ends lost 7 bases at V and 0 bases at J; junction bases unmatched: 12. CDR3 sequence: CASTPRTGPYSNQPQHF. The CDR3 DNA follows: TGCGCCAGCACCCCCAGGACAGGTCCTTATAGCAATCAGCCCCAGCATTTT.

This clonotype was observed at least ten times. The V gene is TRBV6-1, the J gene TRBJ2-2, with D possibly TRBD1 on 6 matching bases. Trimming left V 6 bases short and J 2 bases short, with 10 bases between. In germline, CDR1 is MNHNS, CDR2 SASEGT. There are 14 residues in the CDR3. The CDR3 here is CASRDRLNTGELFF. CDR3 nucleotides: TGTGCCAGCAGGGACAGACTAAACACCGGGGAGCTGTTTTTT.

This clonotype has a handful of counts. This chain connects TRBV18 to TRBJ2-3; D unclear. CDR1 is KGHSH, CDR2 LQKENI, per germline. The V gene lost 2 bases and the J gene lost 7 bases, with 16 bases spanning the gap. This CDR3 is 15 amino acids long. CDR3 nucleotide sequence: TGTGCCAGCTCACCAAGGGCTGCAGAATTCCATACGCAGTATTTT. As protein: CASSPRAAEFHTQYF.

This clonotype was counted at least ten times. The chain carries TRBV28 and TRBJ1-1; D gene uncertain. Germline V lookup: CDR1 MDHEN, CDR2 SYDVKM. V was shortened by 3 bases and J by 5 bases, with 7 bases between the two germline ends. CDR3 length equals 12 residues. The CDR3 loop is CASSFGVTEAFF. CDR3 DNA sequence: TGTGCCAGCAGTTTTGGGGTTACTGAAGCTTTCTTT.

This clonotype has ten or more counts. CDR3 nucleotide sequence: TGCAGTGCTCCCCCCATTGAGGCGGAATCCTACAATGAGCAGTTCTTC. As protein: CSAPPIEAESYNEQFF. This chain connects TRBV20-1 to TRBJ2-1; D remains unclear. Germline assignment: CDR1 DFQATT and CDR2 SNEGSKA (reference sequence). Trimming stripped 5 bases from V and 1 base from J, with 18 bases between. The CDR3 consists of 16 residues.

This clonotype was picked up a small number of times. The chain links TRBV9 to TRBJ2-7; 8 bases line up with TRBD2. Germline V gene data show CDR1 as SGDLS and CDR2 as YYNGEE. J gave up 3 bases and V 0 bases, and 5 bases lay outside the gene matches. The CDR3 extends over 15 amino acids. The CDR3 protein is CASSVGREGLYEQYF. DNA for the CDR3: TGTGCCAGCAGCGTAGGACGGGAGGGCCTCTACGAGCAGTACTTC.

This clonotype appeared many times. The chain is built from TRBV7-3 and TRBJ2-1; D is uncertain. The germline V gene has CDR1 SGHTA and CDR2 FQGTGA. Between the trimmed V and J ends, which lost 3 bases and 5 bases, there was a span of 8 bases. This CDR3 has 13 residues. CDR3 bases: TGTGCCAGCAGCTTGACCACTCACAATGAGCAGTTCTTC. It is translated as CASSLTTHNEQFF. Full variable domain (outside the CDR3, taken from reference TRBV7-3 and TRBJ2-1): GAGVSQTPSNKVTEKGKYVELRCDPISGHTALYWYRQSLGQGPEFLIYFQGTGAADDSGLPNDRFFAVRPEGSVSTLKIQRTERGDSAVYLCASSLTTHNEQFFGPGTRLTVL.

In its sample, this clonotype was seen many times. The rearrangement uses TRBV2 and TRBJ2-5; the D gene is possibly TRBD1 (5 bases). Germline CDR1 reads SNHLY; CDR2 reads FYNNEI. The CDR3 has 13 residues. V was trimmed by 11 bases and J by 2 bases, leaving 15 bases between them. Here the CDR3 DNA reads TGTGCCGGAAACTTGGACATTCAAGAGACCCAGTACTTC. Amino acids: CAGNLDIQETQYF.

This clonotype was found many times. The chain recombines TRBV14 with TRBJ1-1; a weak D match, TRBD1 (5 bases). Trimming pared 8 bases from V and 4 bases from J, leaving 11 bases between. Germline CDR1 is SGHDN and CDR2 is FVKESK. The CDR3 contains 12 residues. The chain's CDR3 is CASDQGGTEAFF. The DNA of the CDR3 is TGTGCCAGCGACCAGGGTGGCACTGAAGCTTTCTTT.

This clonotype was observed at least ten times. The J gene is TRBJ1-1, the V gene TRBV12-3 or TRBV12-4; TRBD1 is a possible D gene (6 bases). The CDR3 is 16 amino acids. The ends were cut back, 3 bases at V and 1 base at J, with 15 bases in the middle. The CDR3, as DNA: TGTGCCAGCAGTTTGCTCTGGGGGGGGCCGAACACTGAAGCTTTCTTT. Translation: CASSLLWGGPNTEAFF.

This clonotype was seen a handful of times. This chain uses TRBV6-5 with TRBJ1-2, with unresolved D. There are 12 residues in the CDR3. V was pared by 2 bases and J by 6 bases, with 7 bases between. Looked up from germline, CDR1 is MNHEY and CDR2 is SVGAGI. The chain's CDR3 is CASSYGSDGYTF. The CDR3 DNA reads TGTGCCAGCAGTTACGGGTCCGATGGCTACACCTTC.

This clonotype was detected ten times or more. The chain carries TRBV7-9 and TRBJ2-5; D perhaps matches TRBD1 (6 bases). Trimming left V 1 base short and J 5 bases short, with 11 bases between. The germline CDR1 and CDR2 sequences are SEHNR and FQNEAQ (reference sequence). The CDR3 loop spans 14 amino acids. The CDR3 sequence is CASSLDRVRETQYF. CDR3 DNA sequence: TGTGCCAGCAGCTTAGACAGGGTGAGGGAGACCCAGTACTTC.

At least ten counts were recorded for this clonotype. This sequence joins TRBV28 and TRBJ2-7; 7 bases fit TRBD1. Germline V gene data show CDR1 as MDHEN and CDR2 as SYDVKM. The V and J ends lost 4 bases and 6 bases, in that order; junction bases with no gene match: 3. The CDR3 has 12 amino acids. The CDR3 spells CASSSTGAEQYF. CDR3 nucleotides: TGTGCCAGCAGTTCAACAGGGGCCGAGCAGTACTTC.